This T cell receptor (beta chain) was sequenced in a study of T cell responses to AZD1222 COVID-19 vaccine. Study in general: Pooled in the analysis were second doses at about 4 or about 12 weeks.

Points on this clone: The antigen is not known.

Measured with immunoSEQ multiplex PCR; TCRdb has only the in-frame clones, and not every one. The sample comprises some 140,000 clones, over 85% of which are singletons, and about 5.9% rests with the top ten. General observations from the study: Across the whole spike, CD4 TCRs peaked at regions 160-218 and 743-854.

The germline gives CDR1 LGHNA, CDR2 YNFKEQ. This CDR3 is built from 13 residues. Trimming removed 7 bases from V and 3 bases from J, with 12 bases in between. The specimen was peripheral blood, collected on day 0 of AZD1222 vaccination. The clonotype was recovered from an adult in good health. This chain joins TRBV4-2 and TRBJ1-2, with D possibly matching TRBD1 (6 bases). The CDR3 region has the DNA TGTGCCAGCACGGGGGGGGGCCACTATGGCTACACCTTC. Its translation is CASTGGGHYGYTF.